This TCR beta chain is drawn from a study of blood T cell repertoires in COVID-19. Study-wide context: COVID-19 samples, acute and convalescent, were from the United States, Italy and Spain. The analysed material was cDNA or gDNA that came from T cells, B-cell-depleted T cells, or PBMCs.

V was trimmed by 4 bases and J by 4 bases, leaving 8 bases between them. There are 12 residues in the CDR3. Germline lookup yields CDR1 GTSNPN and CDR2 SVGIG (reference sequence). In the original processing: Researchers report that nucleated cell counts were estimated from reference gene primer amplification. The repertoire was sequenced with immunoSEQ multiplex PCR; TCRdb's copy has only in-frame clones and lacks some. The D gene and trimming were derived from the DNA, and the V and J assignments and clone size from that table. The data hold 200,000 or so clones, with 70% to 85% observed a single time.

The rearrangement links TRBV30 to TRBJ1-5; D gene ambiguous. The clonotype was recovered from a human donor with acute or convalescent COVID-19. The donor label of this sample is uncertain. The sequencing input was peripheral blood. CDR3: CAWTRGNQPQHF. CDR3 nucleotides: TGTGCCTGGACCCGGGGAAATCAGCCCCAGCATTTT.